These 30 T cell receptor beta chains originate from one sample sequenced in a study of early T cells in non-severe SARS-CoV-2 infection. Using its own MiXCR run on the 5' RACE reads, TCRdb lists one record per CDR3 protein. The table has about 80,000 distinct CDR3 sequences, 9.5% to 15% seen once; the top ten hold less than 20%. Sequences were derived from whole blood, sampled at baseline. The receptors shown here come from an adult who was a healthcare worker with PCR-confirmed SARS-CoV-2 infection or an uninfected control (not recorded which). The donor label of this sample is uncertain.

A few counts support this clonotype. The chain couples TRBV10-3 to TRBJ2-3; no definite D call. There are 17 residues in the CDR3. The V end lost 2 bases, the J end lost 4 bases, and 19 bases lay between the germline ends. Germline CDR1 and CDR2: ENHRY and SYGVKD. The CDR3 region is CAISEGSVGLVSDTQYF. CDR3 bases: TGTGCCATCAGTGAGGGAAGCGTGGGCCTAGTTTCAGATACGCAGTATTTT.

This clonotype came up many times. The chain joins TRBV7-3 to TRBJ1-1, with D tentatively TRBD1 (6 bases). The CDR3 runs to 13 residues. Germline lookup yields CDR1 SGHTA and CDR2 FQGTGA. V lost 5 bases and J lost 8, with 15 bases in between. The CDR3 is CASSTQSGTEAFF. The CDR3 DNA is TGTGCCAGCAGCACGCAGTCCGGGACAGAAGCTTTCTTT.

The chain couples TRBV11-3 to TRBJ2-3; 9 bases are a match to TRBD2. The CDR3 is 18 amino acids. After removal of 0 bases from V and 0 bases from J, the junction contained 7 bases not matched to a gene. The germline CDR1 and CDR2 sequences are SGHNT and YENEEA. CDR3 sequence reads: CASSLDASGGRSTDTQYF. The CDR3, as DNA: TGTGCCAGCAGCTTAGACGCAAGCGGGGGGCGGAGCACAGATACGCAGTATTTT.

This clonotype was observed many times. The V and J genes are TRBV7-2 and TRBJ2-4; no definite D call. This CDR3 has 12 residues. V shed 5 bases and J shed 11 bases, with 13 bases lying between them. Germline CDR1 and CDR2: SGHTA and FQGNSA. CDR3 residues: CASSGTSGLQYF. The CDR3 DNA sequence: TGTGCCAGCAGCGGCACCTCAGGACTTCAGTACTTC.

At least ten counts were recorded for this clonotype. The chain carries TRBV11-2 and TRBJ2-7; TRBD1 is a possible D gene (5 bases). CDR1 and CDR2 from the germline V gene are SGHAT and FQNNGV. The CDR3 has 15 residues. Trimming shortened V by 2 bases and J by 1 base, and 12 bases separated the two germline ends. CDR3 region: CASSLRQIRSYEQYF. The CDR3 DNA follows: TGTGCCAGCAGCTTACGACAGATCCGATCCTACGAGCAGTACTTC.

This clonotype was seen ten or more times. The chain employs TRBV5-1 and TRBJ2-3, with D hard to call. The CDR3 sequence is 14 residues long. V lost 1 base and J lost 2, with 8 bases in between. From germline, CDR1 is SGHRS and CDR2 YFSETQ. The CDR3: CASSLSTFTDTQYF. DNA for the CDR3: TGCGCCAGCAGCTTGTCGACTTTCACAGATACGCAGTATTTT.

V and J are TRBV5-4 and TRBJ2-3; possible D gene TRBD2, 6 bases. The CDR3 spans 14 residues. V was shortened by 3 bases and J by 9 bases, with 17 bases between the two germline ends. Germline CDR1 SGHNT, CDR2 YYREEE (reference sequence). The CDR3: CASSSGGEPGTQYF. DNA of the CDR3: TGTGCCAGCAGCTCTGGCGGGGAGCCGGGGACGCAGTATTTT.

V and J are TRBV4-1 and TRBJ2-1; D is possibly TRBD2 (6 bases). The V end lost 8 bases, the J end lost 10 bases, and 9 bases lay between the germline ends. The CDR3 totals 10 residues. CDR1 is MGHRA and CDR2 is YSYEKL in the germline V gene. In DNA form, the CDR3 reads TGCGCCAGCTCTGGGGGGGAGCAGTTCTTC. It yields the protein CASSGGEQFF.

There are many counts of this clonotype. This rearrangement joins TRBV12-3 or TRBV12-4 to TRBJ2-1, with D perhaps TRBD2 (6 bases). Trimming removed 6 bases from V and 7 bases from J, with 16 bases in between. The CDR3 consists of 14 residues. CDR3: CASRSGLRKNEQFF. For the CDR3, the DNA is TGTGCCAGCAGGTCGGGACTTAGGAAAAATGAGCAGTTCTTC.

The V and J genes are TRBV12-3 or TRBV12-4 and TRBJ1-3; D is unclear. V was clipped by 2 bases and J by 0 bases, with 8 bases between them. This CDR3 is built from 15 residues. CDR3 DNA sequence: TGTGCCAGCAGTTTAACGCCAGGCTCTGGAAACACCATATATTTT. It encodes CASSLTPGSGNTIYF.

The chain carries TRBV5-1 and TRBJ2-3, with a tentative D call TRBD2 (5 bases). The CDR3 is made up of 14 amino acids. V was trimmed by 0 bases and J by 6 bases, leaving 11 bases between them. Germline V gene sequence: CDR1 SGHRS, CDR2 YFSETQ. The CDR3 sequence is CASSLGRPSDTQYF. CDR3 bases: TGCGCCAGCAGCTTGGGGAGGCCGAGCGATACGCAGTATTTT.

This chain joins TRBV3-1 and TRBJ2-7; D ambiguous. The germline CDR1 and CDR2 sequences are LGHDT and YNNKEL (reference sequence). The CDR3 consists of 13 residues. Trimming removed 6 bases from V and 2 bases from J, with 11 bases in between. CDR3 region: CASSLSLPYEQYF. The CDR3 DNA reads as TGTGCCAGCAGTCTTAGTCTCCCCTACGAGCAGTACTTC.

The chain links TRBV15 to TRBJ1-1; D not resolved. Trimming cost V 4 bases and J 6 bases, with 9 bases left between them. Germline assignment: CDR1 LNHNV and CDR2 YYDKDF (reference sequence). This CDR3 is 12 amino acids long. CDR3 coding DNA: TGTGCCACCAGCAAAGCTCGGGCTGAAGCTTTCTTT. The encoded protein is CATSKARAEAFF.

Ten or more counts support this clonotype. The chain is built from TRBV10-3 and TRBJ2-1, with 13 bases that match TRBD2. The V gene's germline CDR1 is ENHRY and CDR2 SYGVKD. This CDR3 contains 17 residues. V was pared by 1 base and J by 4 bases, with 4 bases of the junction left unmatched. Written as DNA, the CDR3 is TGTGCCATCAGTGAGTTATTGACTAGCGGGGGGTACAATGAGCAGTTCTTC. This gives the protein CAISELLTSGGYNEQFF.

J is TRBJ1-2 and V is TRBV27; possibly TRBD1 for D (6 bases). Germline V gives CDR1 MNHEY, CDR2 SMNVEV (reference sequence). Between the trimmed V and J ends, which lost 5 bases and 4 bases, there was a span of 17 bases. There are 15 residues in the CDR3. CDR3 sequence (DNA): TGTGCCAGCAGTCCCTCACAGGGAAAGGGCTATGGCTACACCTTC. Its protein is CASSPSQGKGYGYTF.

The sample holds a few counts of this clonotype. The chain carries TRBV5-4 and TRBJ1-2; D remains unclear. V was shortened by 0 bases and J by 7 bases, with 7 bases between the two germline ends. This CDR3 region has 12 residues. Looked up from germline, CDR1 is SGHNT and CDR2 is YYREEE (reference sequence). DNA of the CDR3: TGTGCCAGCAGCTTGGACAAGAGTGGCTACACCTTC. This sequence encodes CASSLDKSGYTF.

V and J are TRBV20-1 and TRBJ1-2; 9 bases agree with TRBD1. J was trimmed by 5 bases and V by 6 bases; bases with no gene match: 10. This CDR3 is built from 14 residues. Looked up from germline, CDR1 is DFQATT and CDR2 is SNEGSKA (reference sequence). The CDR3: CSAQTGGVGYGYTF. In DNA form, the CDR3 reads TGCAGTGCCCAGACAGGGGGAGTGGGTTATGGCTACACCTTC.

This clonotype was counted only a few times. The rearrangement joins TRBV6-1 to TRBJ2-7; TRBD2 is a possible D gene (5 bases). Trimming took 2 bases from V and 6 from J, leaving 8 bases between them. This CDR3 has 12 amino acids. Germline V gives CDR1 MNHNS, CDR2 SASEGT. The CDR3 region has the DNA TGTGCCAGCAGTGAAACTAGTGTCGAGCAGTACTTC. Its protein product is CASSETSVEQYF.

The rearrangement joins TRBV7-8 to TRBJ2-5; 7 bases are shared with TRBD1. This CDR3 is built from 13 residues. Germline loops: CDR1 SGHVS, CDR2 FQNEAQ. J was trimmed by 6 bases and V by 5 bases; bases with no gene match: 6. This CDR3 is CASSLQGFQTQYF. The CDR3 region has the DNA TGTGCCAGCAGCCTACAGGGGTTCCAGACCCAGTACTTC.

The genes are TRBV5-6 and TRBJ2-3; TRBD2 matches at 10 bases. Germline-derived CDR1 and CDR2 are SGHDT and YYEEEE. The CDR3 is made up of 16 amino acids. The V gene end was trimmed by 2 bases and the J gene end by 1 base; junction bases not matched to a gene: 4. In DNA, the CDR3 is TGTGCCAGCAGCTTACTAGCGGGGTTTCGCACAGATACGCAGTATTTT. This translates into CASSLLAGFRTDTQYF.

This chain connects TRBV11-2 to TRBJ2-1, with unresolved D. The V end lost 6 bases, the J end lost 4 bases, and 13 bases lay between the germline ends. CDR1 SGHAT and CDR2 FQNNGV come from the germline V gene. This CDR3 contains 14 residues. The CDR3 protein is CASRPLASYNEQFF. CDR3 nucleotides: TGTGCCAGCAGGCCCTTGGCTTCATACAATGAGCAGTTCTTC.

This clonotype was seen more than once but under ten times. The genes are TRBV2 and TRBJ1-2; a weak D match, TRBD1 (5 bases). This CDR3 region has 12 residues. Trimming cost V 10 bases and J 8 bases, with 17 bases left between them. Germline-derived CDR1 and CDR2 are SNHLY and FYNNEI. CDR3 DNA: TGTGCCATACAGGAGGGGATTCGCGGCTACACCTTC. This gives the protein CAIQEGIRGYTF.

A remark on this clonotype: A much larger clonotype is one base distant, so this may be a read error. The rearrangement links TRBV29-1 to TRBJ2-7; the D gene is possibly TRBD1 (6 bases). The CDR3 has 13 residues. V was shortened by 6 bases and J by 0 bases, with 12 bases between the two germline ends. CDR1 is SQVTM, CDR2 ANQGSEA, per germline. The CDR3: CSVNTGSSYEQYF. The CDR3 nucleotides are TGCAGCGTAAACACAGGGAGCTCCTACGAGCAGTACTTC.

The J gene is TRBJ2-1, the V gene TRBV10-3, with TRBD2 matching over 7 bases. V trimming: 2 bases; J trimming: 2 bases; junction bases outside the gene matches: 6. Germline V gives CDR1 ENHRY, CDR2 SYGVKD. This CDR3 contains 16 residues. The CDR3 loop is CAISEGLADPYNEQFF. CDR3 nucleotide sequence: TGTGCCATCAGTGAGGGGCTAGCGGATCCCTACAATGAGCAGTTCTTC.

This clonotype came up a few times. The rearrangement uses TRBV5-1 and TRBJ2-7; unclear D gene. Germline CDR1 is SGHRS and CDR2 is YFSETQ. CDR3 length: 18 residues. The V end was cut by 1 base, the J end by 7 bases, with 27 bases between. This chain's CDR3 is CASSLSIIGEVPEWEQYF. As DNA, the CDR3 is TGCGCCAGCAGCTTGTCCATAATCGGCGAAGTCCCGGAGTGGGAGCAGTACTTC.

This clonotype has just a few counts. The chain employs TRBV6-5 and TRBJ2-7; the D is unclear. The CDR3 runs to 14 residues. The V gene's germline CDR1 is MNHEY and CDR2 SVGAGI. V was trimmed by 0 bases and J by 3 bases, leaving 9 bases between them. The CDR3 DNA reads as TGTGCCAGCAGTTACTCGCCGATCGGCTACGAGCAGTACTTC. Translated: CASSYSPIGYEQYF.

The CDR3: CASSRRANPGNTIYF. In DNA form, the CDR3 reads TGTGCCAGCAGTAGACGGGCAAACCCGGGAAACACCATATATTTT. The chain is built from TRBV12-3 or TRBV12-4 and TRBJ1-3; D unresolved. This CDR3 is built from 15 residues. V was shortened by 5 bases and J by 4 bases, with 15 bases between the two germline ends.

The chain has TRBV5-1 and TRBJ2-5; D is unclear. Trimming shortened V by 4 bases and J by 0 bases, and 10 bases separated the two germline ends. This CDR3 is built from 14 residues. Germline CDR1 and CDR2: SGHRS and YFSETQ. The CDR3 nucleotides read TGCGCCAGCAGCCCGTCGTTGTACCAAGAGACCCAGTACTTC. Protein: CASSPSLYQETQYF.

This clonotype has a count of ten or more. This chain connects TRBV7-8 to TRBJ2-5, with a possible D match to TRBD1 (5 bases). The CDR3 spans 17 residues. V dropped 5 bases and J dropped 4 bases, with 23 bases sitting between them. Germline CDR1 SGHVS, CDR2 FQNEAQ. The CDR3 sequence is CASSPTRVHGPRETQYF. The CDR3 DNA is TGTGCCAGCAGCCCCACCAGGGTCCACGGGCCCCGAGAGACCCAGTACTTC. The full variable domain, rest sourced from reference TRBV7-8 and TRBJ2-5, is GAGVSQSPRYKVAKRGQDVALRCDPISGHVSLFWYQQALGQGPEFLTYFQNEAQLDKSGLPSDRFFAERPEGSVSTLKIQRTQQEDSAVYLCASSPTRVHGPRETQYFGPGTRLLVL.

This clonotype was detected ten times or more. The chain's CDR3 is CASSQEGGNSPLHF. Written as DNA, the CDR3 is TGCGCCAGCAGCCAAGAGGGGGGAAATTCACCCCTCCACTTT. V is TRBV4-3 and J is TRBJ1-6; D is perhaps TRBD1 (5 bases). The ends were cut back, 0 bases at V and 7 bases at J, with 7 bases in the middle. This CDR3 spans 14 amino acids. The V gene's germline CDR1 is LGHNA and CDR2 YSLEER.